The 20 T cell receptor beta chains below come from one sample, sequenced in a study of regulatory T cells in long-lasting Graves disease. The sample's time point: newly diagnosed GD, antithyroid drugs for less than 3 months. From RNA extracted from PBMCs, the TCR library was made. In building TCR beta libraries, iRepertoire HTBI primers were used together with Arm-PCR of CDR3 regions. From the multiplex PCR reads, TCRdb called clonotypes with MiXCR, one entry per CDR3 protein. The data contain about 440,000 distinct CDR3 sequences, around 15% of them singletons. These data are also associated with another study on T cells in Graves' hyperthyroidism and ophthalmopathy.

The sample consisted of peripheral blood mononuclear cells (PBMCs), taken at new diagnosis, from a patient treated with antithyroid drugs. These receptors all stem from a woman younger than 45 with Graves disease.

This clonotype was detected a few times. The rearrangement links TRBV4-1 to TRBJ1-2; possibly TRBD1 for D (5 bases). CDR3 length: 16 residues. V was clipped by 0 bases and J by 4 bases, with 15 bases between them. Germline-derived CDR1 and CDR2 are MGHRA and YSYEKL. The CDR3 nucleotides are TGCGCCAGCAGCCAAGATCCCGTGGGGCATGGCTATGGCTACACCTTC. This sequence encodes CASSQDPVGHGYGYTF.

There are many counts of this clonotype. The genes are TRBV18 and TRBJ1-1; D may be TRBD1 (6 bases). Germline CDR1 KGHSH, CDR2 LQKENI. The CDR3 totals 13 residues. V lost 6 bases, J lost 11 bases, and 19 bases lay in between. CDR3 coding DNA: TGTGCCAGCTCGCCCGACAGGCAACTCCGGGCTTTCTTT. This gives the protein CASSPDRQLRAFF.

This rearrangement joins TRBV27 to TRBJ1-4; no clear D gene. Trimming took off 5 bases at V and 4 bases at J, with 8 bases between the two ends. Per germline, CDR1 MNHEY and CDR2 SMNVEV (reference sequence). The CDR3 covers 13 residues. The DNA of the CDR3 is TGTGCCAGCAGTGCGGGAAATAATGAAAAACTGTTTTTT. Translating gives CASSAGNNEKLFF.

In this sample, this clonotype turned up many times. Here the CDR3 reads CASSLVSGELFF. DNA of the CDR3: TGTGCCAGCAGCTTAGTTTCTGGGGAGCTGTTTTTT. The rearrangement joins TRBV7-6 to TRBJ2-2; unclear D gene. CDR1 is SGHVS and CDR2 is FNYEAQ in the germline V gene. The length of the CDR3 is 12 residues. The V end lost 1 base, the J end lost 8 bases, and 5 bases lay between the germline ends.

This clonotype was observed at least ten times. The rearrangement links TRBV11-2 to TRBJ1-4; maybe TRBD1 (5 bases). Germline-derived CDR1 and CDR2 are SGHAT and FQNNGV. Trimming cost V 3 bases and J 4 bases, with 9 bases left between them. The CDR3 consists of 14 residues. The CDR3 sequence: CASSFGGDNEKLFF. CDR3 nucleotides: TGTGCCAGCAGCTTTGGAGGGGATAATGAAAAACTGTTTTTT.

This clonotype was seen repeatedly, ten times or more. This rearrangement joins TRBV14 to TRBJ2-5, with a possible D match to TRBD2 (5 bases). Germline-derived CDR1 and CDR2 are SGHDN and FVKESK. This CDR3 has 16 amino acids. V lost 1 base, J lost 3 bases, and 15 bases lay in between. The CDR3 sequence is CASSQGGSRFKETQYF. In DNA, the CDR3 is TGTGCCAGCAGCCAAGGAGGGAGTCGATTCAAAGAGACCCAGTACTTC.

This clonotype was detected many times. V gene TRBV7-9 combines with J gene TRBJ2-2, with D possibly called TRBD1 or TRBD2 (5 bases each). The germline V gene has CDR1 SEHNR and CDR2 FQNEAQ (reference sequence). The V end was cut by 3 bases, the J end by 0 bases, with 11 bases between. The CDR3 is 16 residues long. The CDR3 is CASSFGDEANTGELFF. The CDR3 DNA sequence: TGTGCCAGCAGCTTTGGGGACGAGGCGAACACCGGGGAGCTGTTTTTT.

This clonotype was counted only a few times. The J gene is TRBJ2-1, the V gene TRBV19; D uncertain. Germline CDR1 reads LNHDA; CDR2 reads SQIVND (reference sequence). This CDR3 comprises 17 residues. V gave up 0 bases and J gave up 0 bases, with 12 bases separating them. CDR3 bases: TGTGCCAGTAGTATAGACCCGCCCGTGAGCTCCTACAATGAGCAGTTCTTC. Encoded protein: CASSIDPPVSSYNEQFF.

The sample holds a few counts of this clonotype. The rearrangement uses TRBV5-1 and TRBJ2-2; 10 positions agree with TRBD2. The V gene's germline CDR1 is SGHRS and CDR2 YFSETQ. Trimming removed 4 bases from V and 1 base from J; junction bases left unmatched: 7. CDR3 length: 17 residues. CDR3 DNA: TGCGCCAGCAGCGCCCGACTAGCGGGCCTGAACACCGGGGAGCTGTTTTTT. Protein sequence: CASSARLAGLNTGELFF.

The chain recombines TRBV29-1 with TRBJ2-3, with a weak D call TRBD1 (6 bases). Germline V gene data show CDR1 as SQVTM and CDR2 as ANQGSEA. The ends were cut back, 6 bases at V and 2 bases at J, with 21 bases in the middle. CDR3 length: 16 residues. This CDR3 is CSVNFRGYRITDTQYF. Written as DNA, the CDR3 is TGCAGCGTCAATTTTAGGGGGTACAGAATCACAGATACGCAGTATTTT.

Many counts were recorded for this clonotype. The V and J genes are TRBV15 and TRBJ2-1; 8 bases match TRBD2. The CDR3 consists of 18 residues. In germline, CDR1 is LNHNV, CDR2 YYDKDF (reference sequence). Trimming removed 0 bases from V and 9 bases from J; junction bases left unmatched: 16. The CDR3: CATSRDAGVAGRTTEQFF. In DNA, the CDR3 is TGTGCCACCAGCAGAGACGCCGGGGTAGCGGGACGGACCACTGAGCAGTTCTTC.

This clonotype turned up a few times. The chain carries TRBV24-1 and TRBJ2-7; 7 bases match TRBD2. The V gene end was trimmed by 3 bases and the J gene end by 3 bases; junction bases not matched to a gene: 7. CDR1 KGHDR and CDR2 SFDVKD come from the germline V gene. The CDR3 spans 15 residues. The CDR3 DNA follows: TGTGCCACCAGTGATCCTGCTAGCGGAGTCTACGAGCAGTACTTC. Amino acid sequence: CATSDPASGVYEQYF.

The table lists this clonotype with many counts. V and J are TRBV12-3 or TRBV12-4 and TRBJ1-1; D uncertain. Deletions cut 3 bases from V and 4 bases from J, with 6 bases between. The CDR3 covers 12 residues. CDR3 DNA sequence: TGTGCCAGCAGTTTTAAGACCACTGAAGCTTTCTTT. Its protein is CASSFKTTEAFF.

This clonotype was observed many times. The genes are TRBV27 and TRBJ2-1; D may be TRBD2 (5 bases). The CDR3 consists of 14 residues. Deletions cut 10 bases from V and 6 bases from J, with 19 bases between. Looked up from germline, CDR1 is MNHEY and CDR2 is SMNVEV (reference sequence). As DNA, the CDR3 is TGTGCCACCCCACTAGTTTTTGCCGTCAATGAGCAGTTCTTC. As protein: CATPLVFAVNEQFF.

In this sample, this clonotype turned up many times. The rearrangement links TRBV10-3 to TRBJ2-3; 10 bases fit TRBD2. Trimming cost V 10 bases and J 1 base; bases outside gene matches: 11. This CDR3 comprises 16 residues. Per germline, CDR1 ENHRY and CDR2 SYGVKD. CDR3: CATGEAGTSGTDTQYF. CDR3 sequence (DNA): TGTGCCACGGGTGAAGCCGGGACTAGCGGCACAGATACGCAGTATTTT.

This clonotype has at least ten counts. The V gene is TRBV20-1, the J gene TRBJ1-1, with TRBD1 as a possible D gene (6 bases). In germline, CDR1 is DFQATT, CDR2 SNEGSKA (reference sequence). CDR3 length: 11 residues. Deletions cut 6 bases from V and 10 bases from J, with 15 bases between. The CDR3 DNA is TGCAGTGCGGCGGACAGCGACAGAGCTTTCTTT. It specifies CSAADSDRAFF.

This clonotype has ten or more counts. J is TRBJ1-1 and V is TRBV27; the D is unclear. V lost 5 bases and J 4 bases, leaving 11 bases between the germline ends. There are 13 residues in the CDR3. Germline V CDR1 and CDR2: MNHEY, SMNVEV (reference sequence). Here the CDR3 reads CASSDGSGTEAFF. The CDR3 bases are TGTGCCAGCAGTGATGGGAGTGGCACTGAAGCTTTCTTT.

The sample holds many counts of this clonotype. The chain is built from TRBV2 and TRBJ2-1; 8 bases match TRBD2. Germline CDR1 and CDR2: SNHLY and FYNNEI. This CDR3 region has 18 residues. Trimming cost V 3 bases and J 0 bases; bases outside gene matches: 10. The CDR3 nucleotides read TGTGCCAGCAGTGACCGACTAGCGCCCACCAGCTCCTACAATGAGCAGTTCTTC. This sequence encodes CASSDRLAPTSSYNEQFF.

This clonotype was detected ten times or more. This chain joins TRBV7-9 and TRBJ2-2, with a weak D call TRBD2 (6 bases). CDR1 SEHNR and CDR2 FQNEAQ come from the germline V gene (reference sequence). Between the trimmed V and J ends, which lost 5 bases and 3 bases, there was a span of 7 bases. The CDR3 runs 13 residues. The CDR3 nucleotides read TGTGCCAGCAGCCGGGAGTACACCGGGGAGCTGTTTTTT. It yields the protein CASSREYTGELFF.

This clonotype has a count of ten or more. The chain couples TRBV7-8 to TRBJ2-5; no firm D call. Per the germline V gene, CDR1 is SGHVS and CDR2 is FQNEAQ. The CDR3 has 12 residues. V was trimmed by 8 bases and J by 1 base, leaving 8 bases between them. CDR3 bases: TGTGCCAGCCGAAGAACCCAAGAGACCCAGTACTTC. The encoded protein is CASRRTQETQYF.